These 16 T cell receptor beta chains were sequenced from one sample in a study of cytomegalovirus exposure and HLA in healthy donors. With 60 Vbeta and 13 Jbeta primers, the PCR was carried out. TCRdb's table, derived via immunoSEQ multiplex PCR, lists solely in-frame clones and lacks some. The sample carries approximately 100,000 clones, 75% to 85% recorded once. Material for sequencing was PBMCs. Receptor source: a woman aged 45-65 years in good health and CMV-seropositive.

This clone occurred once. The chain uses TRBV7-9 and TRBJ2-2; D gene uncertain. CDR1 is SEHNR and CDR2 is FQNEAQ in the germline V gene (reference sequence). The CDR3 sequence is 13 residues long. V lost 1 base, J lost 7 bases, and 7 bases lay in between. CDR3 in DNA: TGTGCCAGCAGCTTAGACAATGACGGGGAGCTGTTTTTT. This codes for CASSLDNDGELFF.

The genes are TRBV7-9 and TRBJ1-2; D unclear. The CDR3 is 14 residues long. Trimming took off 3 bases at V and 1 base at J, with 9 bases between the two ends. The germline V gene encodes CDR1 SEHNR and CDR2 FQNEAQ (reference sequence). CDR3 protein: CASSLADINYGYTF. The CDR3 bases are TGTGCCAGCAGCTTGGCCGATATTAACTATGGCTACACCTTC.

This chain joins TRBV9 and TRBJ1-4; D possibly corresponds to TRBD1 (6 bases). Germline assignment: CDR1 SGDLS and CDR2 YYNGEE. V was pared by 3 bases and J by 8 bases, with 14 bases between. The CDR3 runs to 14 residues. The CDR3 spells CASSAPGHREKLFF. The CDR3 DNA reads as TGTGCCAGCAGCGCGCCGGGACATCGGGAAAAACTGTTTTTT.

There are a few counts of this clone. This sequence joins TRBV7-6 and TRBJ2-1, with 12 bases matching TRBD2. Germline lookup yields CDR1 SGHVS and CDR2 FNYEAQ. The CDR3 totals 16 residues. V was clipped by 4 bases and J by 8 bases; unmatched bases: 9. The CDR3 spells CASSSPSSGGAHEQFF. The CDR3 region has the DNA TGTGCCAGCAGCTCTCCCTCTAGCGGGGGGGCCCATGAGCAGTTCTTC.

V usage is TRBV6-5 and J usage is TRBJ2-1, with TRBD2 matching over 10 bases. Losses at the gene ends were 0 bases for V and 7 bases for J; bases not matched to a gene: 6. CDR1 is MNHEY and CDR2 is SVGAGI in the germline V gene. This CDR3 region has 16 residues. The CDR3 DNA is TGTGCCAGCAGTTACTCGAGAGCGGGAGGGGAAAATGAGCAGTTCTTC. Translation gives CASSYSRAGGENEQFF.

The CDR3 reads CASSLEAGTTNEKLFF. CDR3 bases: TGTGCCAGCAGCCTGGAGGCGGGAACAACTAATGAAAAACTGTTTTTT. The chain links TRBV9 to TRBJ1-4; D gene ambiguous. This CDR3 is built from 16 residues. Trimming cost V 4 bases and J 0 bases, with 13 bases left between them. From germline, CDR1 is SGDLS and CDR2 YYNGEE.

V usage is TRBV9 and J usage is TRBJ2-5, with D tentatively TRBD2 (5 bases). This CDR3 has 15 amino acids. The germline gives CDR1 SGDLS, CDR2 YYNGEE. The germline V and J ends were trimmed by 4 bases and 2 bases, with 15 bases remaining between them. The CDR3, as DNA: TGTGCCAGCAGCCCGTCTCTTTCGGGACAAGAGACCCAGTACTTC. Its protein is CASSPSLSGQETQYF.

This clone was detected only a few times. The J gene is TRBJ1-6, the V gene TRBV6-1, with D maybe TRBD1 (6 bases). The germline V and J ends were trimmed by 4 bases and 3 bases, with 10 bases remaining between them. CDR1 is MNHNS and CDR2 is SASEGT in the germline V gene. CDR3 size: 15 residues. The CDR3 protein is CASSAGTNYNSPLHF. In DNA, the CDR3 is TGTGCCAGCAGTGCTGGGACAAACTATAATTCACCCCTCCACTTT.

The J gene is TRBJ2-1, the V gene TRBV7-3, with D unclear. This CDR3 comprises 16 residues. The V gene's germline CDR1 is SGHTA and CDR2 FQGTGA. With 5 bases removed from V and 5 bases from J, the gap between germline ends came to 19 bases. The CDR3 sequence: CASSPYLRSTNNEQFF. Here the CDR3 DNA reads TGTGCCAGCAGCCCCTACCTGCGGTCTACGAACAATGAGCAGTTCTTC.

A remark on this clone: Germline is not matched at one junction end, which may reflect a read error. Other DNA sequences in this sample translate to the same CDR3. The V and J genes are TRBV19 and TRBJ2-6; 8 bases align to TRBD1. CDR1 LNHDA and CDR2 SQIVND come from the germline V gene (reference sequence). CDR3 length: 16 amino acids. DNA of the CDR3: TGTGCCAGTACCACAGGGGGGTCCTCTGGGGCTAACGTCCTGACTTTC. It translates to CASTTGGSSGANVLTF.

The J gene is TRBJ2-1, the V gene TRBV10-1, with 8 bases aligning to TRBD2. Unmatched junction bases numbered 1, after V lost 4 bases and J lost 2 bases. The CDR3 contains 14 residues. CDR1 is WNHNN, CDR2 SYGVQD, per germline (reference sequence). CDR3 region: CASSVSGTYNEQFF. The DNA of the CDR3 is TGCGCCAGCAGTGTTAGCGGGACCTACAATGAGCAGTTCTTC.

CDR3 DNA sequence: TGTGCCAGCAGTACCGCCGGGACAGGGTTCCTCCCCTACGAGCAGTACTTC. Protein sequence: CASSTAGTGFLPYEQYF. The genes are TRBV27 and TRBJ2-7; 9 positions match TRBD1. Unmatched junction bases numbered 13, after V lost 5 bases and J lost 2 bases. In germline, CDR1 is MNHEY, CDR2 SMNVEV (reference sequence). The CDR3 has 17 amino acids.

This chain connects TRBV7-3 to TRBJ2-7, with TRBD1 identical over 8 bases. V trimming: 4 bases; J trimming: 3 bases; junction bases outside the gene matches: 8. The CDR3 spans 15 residues. CDR1 and CDR2 from the germline V gene are SGHTA and FQGTGA. In DNA form, the CDR3 reads TGTGCCAGCAGCTGGGTGGGGGGACAGGACTACGAGCAGTACTTC. This encodes CASSWVGGQDYEQYF.

V usage is TRBV5-5 and J usage is TRBJ1-1; TRBD1 might be the D (5 bases). The germline gives CDR1 SGHKS, CDR2 YYEKEE (reference sequence). The CDR3 totals 14 residues. Trimming removed 0 bases at V and 6 bases at J, with 12 bases between. The CDR3 DNA reads as TGTGCCAGCAGCTTGGCGGGGGGAGTCGCTGAAGCTTTCTTT. Translating gives CASSLAGGVAEAFF.

V gene TRBV7-9 combines with J gene TRBJ2-5; D possibly corresponds to TRBD1 (5 bases). Germline assignment: CDR1 SEHNR and CDR2 FQNEAQ (reference sequence). V gave up 1 base and J gave up 2 bases, with 8 bases separating them. This CDR3 contains 14 residues. The CDR3 loop reads CASSLGTSQETQYF. The CDR3 DNA reads TGTGCCAGCAGCTTAGGGACATCGCAAGAGACCCAGTACTTC.

The chain employs TRBV30 and TRBJ2-5; the match to TRBD2 covers 9 bases. V was clipped by 2 bases and J by 2 bases; unmatched bases: 9. The CDR3 covers 16 residues. Germline V CDR1 and CDR2: GTSNPN, SVGIG (reference sequence). The CDR3 protein is CAWSTFTSGSQETQYF. CDR3 sequence (DNA): TGTGCCTGGAGTACCTTCACTAGCGGGTCACAAGAGACCCAGTACTTC.